The clone carrying this TCR beta chain was detected only once. These data originate in a study of blood T cell repertoires in COVID-19. Study information: Collection of acute and convalescent COVID-19 samples took place in the United States, Italy and Spain.

J gave up 2 bases and V 4 bases, and 5 bases lay outside the gene matches. The CDR3 is 14 residues long. Germline CDR1 and CDR2: SGDLS and YYNGEE. Clones were read by immunoSEQ multiplex PCR, and TCRdb kept only the in-frame ones, dropping some. Of under 65,000 clones listed, more than 75% are singletons. The sequenced sample consisted of peripheral blood. This receptor was taken from a woman aged 55-75 years with COVID-19, enrolled during active disease. The rearrangement joins TRBV9 to TRBJ1-2; 7 bases are shared with TRBD1. This CDR3 is CASSLGDRNYGYTF. CDR3 bases: TGTGCCAGCAGCCTGGGGGACAGAAACTATGGCTACACCTTC.